The 22 T cell receptor beta chains below come from one sample, sequenced in a study of T cell responses to AZD1222 COVID-19 vaccine. Libraries were prepared by immunoSEQ multiplex PCR; TCRdb keeps only in-frame clonotypes and omits some of them. Of 240,000 or so clones listed, over 85% were seen once; the top ten hold 0.55%. The sequencing used peripheral blood, collected on day 0 of AZD1222 vaccination. The receptors here all came from an adult in good health.

This chain uses TRBV11-1 with TRBJ2-1, with D tentatively TRBD2 (5 bases). Trimming left V 5 bases short and J 4 bases short, with 9 bases between. CDR3 length: 13 residues. From germline, CDR1 is SGHAT and CDR2 FQDESV (reference sequence). The CDR3 nucleotides read TGTGCCAGCAGCCCGGGGTCTTACAATGAGCAGTTCTTC. Translation: CASSPGSYNEQFF.

This sequence joins TRBV19 and TRBJ1-6; D may be TRBD1 (5 bases). This CDR3 is 14 amino acids long. The V end lost 3 bases, the J end lost 9 bases, and 12 bases lay between the germline ends. From germline, CDR1 is LNHDA and CDR2 SQIVND (reference sequence). The CDR3 DNA reads TGTGCCAGTAGTATGCAGGGCTCGAGTTCACCCCTCCACTTT. Amino acids: CASSMQGSSSPLHF.

The V gene is TRBV5-1, the J gene TRBJ1-2, with TRBD1 matching over 7 bases. This CDR3 is 15 amino acids long. After removal of 4 bases from V and 4 bases from J, the junction contained 10 bases not matched to a gene. Germline CDR1 reads SGHRS; CDR2 reads YFSETQ. The CDR3 nucleotides read TGCGCCAGCAGCCCCTCCCCAGGACAGGCCTATGGCTACACCTTC. Protein: CASSPSPGQAYGYTF.

The chain combines TRBV6-5 with TRBJ2-1; 11 bases fit TRBD1. The ends lost 2 bases at V and 6 bases at J; junction bases unmatched: 6. CDR1 and CDR2 from the germline V gene are MNHEY and SVGAGI. The CDR3 runs 16 residues. CDR3 in amino acids: CASSYPLGTGGNEQFF. The DNA of the CDR3 is TGTGCCAGCAGTTACCCGCTCGGGACAGGGGGCAATGAGCAGTTCTTC.

The chain is built from TRBV5-1 and TRBJ2-7; TRBD1 matches at 11 bases. J was trimmed by 4 bases and V by 3 bases; bases with no gene match: 6. Germline lookup yields CDR1 SGHRS and CDR2 YFSETQ. This CDR3 region has 15 residues. This CDR3 is CASSSPGTGGYEQYF. In DNA, the CDR3 is TGCGCCAGCAGCTCCCCCGGGACAGGGGGGTACGAGCAGTACTTC.

The chain links TRBV4-2 to TRBJ2-1, with D perhaps TRBD1 or TRBD2 (5 bases each). This CDR3 has 14 residues. V lost 4 bases, J lost 8 bases, and 15 bases lay in between. Germline lookup yields CDR1 LGHNA and CDR2 YNFKEQ. Written as DNA, the CDR3 is TGTGCCAGCAGCCCTAAGGGACGCCGGGATGAGCAGTTCTTC. Translation gives CASSPKGRRDEQFF.

This clone was recorded once. The chain employs TRBV7-9 and TRBJ1-2; 7 bases map to TRBD1. The CDR3 is 12 amino acids. The junction had 6 bases not matched to a gene; V was cut back by 6 bases and J by 8 bases. CDR1 and CDR2 (germline): SEHNR, FQNEAQ (reference sequence). The CDR3 loop is CASSKRDSGYTF. CDR3 nucleotides: TGTGCCAGCAGTAAGAGGGACAGCGGCTACACCTTC.

This CDR3 is CASGLVPSGAGDYEQYF. The CDR3 bases are TGTGCTAGTGGTTTGGTGCCATCTGGTGCGGGGGATTACGAGCAGTACTTC. The chain is built from TRBV12-5 and TRBJ2-7, with TRBD2 matching over 7 bases. The V gene end was trimmed by 0 bases and the J gene end by 4 bases; junction bases not matched to a gene: 12. The CDR3 loop spans 17 amino acids. The germline V gene has CDR1 LGHNT and CDR2 FRNRAP.

The chain combines TRBV2 with TRBJ1-6, with D uncertain. The germline V gene encodes CDR1 SNHLY and CDR2 FYNNEI. Trimming took 9 bases from V and 8 from J, leaving 17 bases between them. The CDR3 runs to 14 residues. This CDR3 is CASNLLGQYSPLHF. CDR3 in DNA: TGTGCCAGTAACCTGCTAGGTCAATATTCACCCCTCCACTTT.

The chain recombines TRBV11-1 with TRBJ2-1; D is possibly TRBD2 (6 bases). The V end was cut by 5 bases, the J end by 5 bases, with 16 bases between. The germline CDR1 and CDR2 sequences are SGHAT and FQDESV (reference sequence). The CDR3 is 15 amino acids. The CDR3 region has the DNA TGTGCCAGCAGCCCCCGGTGGCGGGGAAACAATGAGCAGTTCTTC. This encodes CASSPRWRGNNEQFF.

CDR3 nucleotides: TGTGCCAGCATTGGACAGGGGGCAGAGCAGTACTTC. Amino acids: CASIGQGAEQYF. The V gene is TRBV7-9, the J gene TRBJ2-7; the match to TRBD1 covers 11 bases. The CDR3 is 12 amino acids. The ends lost 7 bases at V and 7 bases at J; junction bases unmatched: 3. Germline CDR1 is SEHNR and CDR2 is FQNEAQ (reference sequence).

This clone has only one observation. This chain joins TRBV20-1 and TRBJ1-1, with a weak D call TRBD1 (6 bases). CDR3 length: 12 amino acids. The germline V gene has CDR1 DFQATT and CDR2 SNEGSKA (reference sequence). V lost 3 bases and J 5 bases, leaving 10 bases between the germline ends. The CDR3 coding sequence is TGCAGTGCTAGTGGAGGGGGAACTGAAGCTTTCTTT. It specifies CSASGGGTEAFF.

This chain links TRBV5-1 with TRBJ2-1; the D gene could be TRBD1 or TRBD2 (5 bases each). V was trimmed by 0 bases and J by 0 bases, leaving 10 bases between them. Germline CDR1 reads SGHRS; CDR2 reads YFSETQ. The CDR3 has 16 amino acids. The CDR3: CASSLGGAGSYNEQFF. The CDR3 nucleotides read TGCGCCAGCAGCTTGGGAGGGGCGGGCTCCTACAATGAGCAGTTCTTC.

The genes are TRBV3-1 (or the pseudogene TRBV3-2) and TRBJ2-7, with 9 bases fitting TRBD2. The trim removed 5 bases at V and 0 bases at J, leaving 8 bases unmatched. This CDR3 spans 16 amino acids. Germline CDR1 and CDR2: LGHDT and YNNKEL (reference sequence). The DNA of the CDR3 is TGTGCCAGCAGCGGAGGACTAGCGCGTCTCTCCTACGAGCAGTACTTC. Protein: CASSGGLARLSYEQYF.

The genes are TRBV4-1 and TRBJ2-3; 7 bases agree with TRBD2. CDR3 length: 17 residues. Looked up from germline, CDR1 is MGHRA and CDR2 is YSYEKL. Trimming removed 1 base from V and 0 bases from J; junction bases left unmatched: 7. CDR3 region: CASSQGPLAVSTDTQYF. CDR3 coding DNA: TGCGCCAGCAGCCAAGGACCCCTAGCGGTTAGCACAGATACGCAGTATTTT.

The table lists this clone with a few counts. V is TRBV2 and J is TRBJ1-5; TRBD1 matches 7 bases. CDR1 SNHLY and CDR2 FYNNEI come from the germline V gene. The CDR3 sequence is 16 residues long. J was trimmed by 7 bases and V by 3 bases; bases with no gene match: 12. CDR3 in DNA: TGTGCCAGCAGTGACTTAGGACAGGTCGGCTACCAGCCCCAGCATTTT. Residues: CASSDLGQVGYQPQHF.

The rearrangement links TRBV5-1 to TRBJ1-5; D is uncertain. The CDR3 is 14 amino acids. V was shortened by 0 bases and J by 7 bases, with 11 bases between the two germline ends. Per germline, CDR1 SGHRS and CDR2 YFSETQ. CDR3 sequence reads: CASSLGPDGQPQHF. The CDR3 DNA reads as TGCGCCAGCAGCTTGGGGCCAGACGGGCAGCCCCAGCATTTT.

This clone was observed a single time. The genes are TRBV28 and TRBJ1-2; D is uncertain. The germline V and J ends were trimmed by 10 bases and 8 bases, with 20 bases remaining between them. This CDR3 has 13 amino acids. CDR1 MDHEN and CDR2 SYDVKM come from the germline V gene. The CDR3 region has the DNA TGTGCCATACAACTCCCGGAACTAAGGGGCTACACCTTC. It specifies CAIQLPELRGYTF.

V gene TRBV2 combines with J gene TRBJ2-7; D assignment may be TRBD1 or TRBD2 (5 bases each). The CDR3 consists of 15 residues. The germline V gene encodes CDR1 SNHLY and CDR2 FYNNEI. The V end lost 3 bases, the J end lost 2 bases, and 14 bases lay between the germline ends. CDR3 loop: CASSDPGTVAYEQYF. DNA for the CDR3: TGTGCCAGCAGTGACCCCGGGACGGTCGCCTACGAGCAGTACTTC. The whole variable domain, remainder taken from reference TRBV2 and TRBJ2-7, is EPEVTQTPSHQVTQMGQEVILRCVPISNHLYFYWYRQILGQKVEFLVSFYNNEISEKSEIFDDQFSVERPDGSNFTLKIRSTKLEDSAMYFCASSDPGTVAYEQYFGPGTRLTVT.

DNA for the CDR3: TGTGCCAGCAGCCCCTCCGGGACATTCGCAACTAATGAAAAACTGTTTTTT. Protein sequence: CASSPSGTFATNEKLFF. The chain has TRBV4-2 and TRBJ1-4, with a possible D match to TRBD1 (6 bases). Germline V CDR1 and CDR2: LGHNA, YNFKEQ. V was trimmed by 4 bases and J by 0 bases, leaving 15 bases between them. The CDR3 is 17 amino acids.

V and J are TRBV11-2 and TRBJ1-2, with unresolved D. Germline CDR1 SGHAT, CDR2 FQNNGV. This CDR3 has 15 residues. The V end lost 3 bases, the J end lost 0 bases, and 11 bases lay between the germline ends. CDR3 nucleotide sequence: TGTGCCAGCAGCTTTTACAGTGAAGCTAACTATGGCTACACCTTC. Translation: CASSFYSEANYGYTF. Supplemented by reference TRBV11-2 and TRBJ1-2, the full variable domain reads EAGVAQSPRYKIIEKRQSVAFWCNPISGHATLYWYQQILGQGPKLLIQFQNNGVVDDSQLPKDRFSAERLKGVDSTLKIQPAKLEDSAVYLCASSFYSEANYGYTFGSGTRLTVV.

The rearrangement joins TRBV4-2 to TRBJ1-5; tentatively, D is TRBD1 (5 bases). V was shortened by 0 bases and J by 4 bases, with 10 bases between the two germline ends. This CDR3 has 15 residues. The V gene's germline CDR1 is LGHNA and CDR2 YNFKEQ. The CDR3: CASSQDRDANQPQHF. CDR3 coding DNA: TGTGCCAGCAGCCAAGATCGGGACGCAAATCAGCCCCAGCATTTT.